This T cell receptor beta chain came from a study of shared clonotypes between healthy human individuals (dated by TCRdb to about 2020). Turning to the overall study: The cohort comprised a couple of women and a few men aged 18 to 49 years. Per donor, three plates each were used for CD4 naive and CD4 memory, two for CD8 naive, and one for CD8 memory. Blood TCR repertoires of 5 or 6 healthy adults were deeply sequenced to estimate repertoire size and the extent of clonotype sharing between individuals. Libraries were prepared and TCR repertoires were sequenced by different laboratories using diverse techniques, in order to increase sequencing depth and limit assay-specific biases. Each donor's leukapheresis produced roughly between roughly 0.85 and 9.5 billion PBMCs.

CDR1 and CDR2, per the germline V gene (reference sequence), are LNHNV and YYDKDF. Including cysteine and phenylalanine, the CDR3 has 16 amino acids. Only the CDR3 part of the read is kept: 48 bases, read in frame from the first base. Germline trimming: 3 bases from V, 4 bases from J; junction bases outside gene matches: 9. A remark on this clone: Its recognized antigen is unknown. No base quality values were provided; no much bigger clone lies one nucleotide off.

Overall study outcomes, separate from this receptor: Compared with non-shared clonotypes, clonotypes shared by all four sorted-subset donors had higher generation probabilities. Sampling was limited to blood, and TCR repertoires in tissue likely differ from TCR repertoires in blood. The genetic and exposure-history diversity represented was limited by the small number of donors. Larger estimated clonotype richness was generally found for naive subsets than for memory subsets. Incomplete sequencing was indicated by rarefaction of sorted-subset datasets, despite the large sequencing depth. Pairwise subsampling led to the expectation that sequencing depth would affect the degree of clonotype sharing among donors. About 5% of naive CD4, 3.5% of naive CD8, roughly 2.4% of memory CD4, and about 0.4% of memory CD8 clonotypes were shared across several donors.

Using the deep immunoSEQ assay, multiplex PCR amplified TCR CDR3 regions from genomic DNA. For each cell subset, the extracted genomic DNA was distributed evenly across all wells of several immunoSEQ 96-well plates, and each plate served as one replicate. For sorted subsets, approximately 190 ng genomic DNA, equal to tens of thousands of T cell genomes, was loaded into each replicate PCR. Purified libraries were measured with a Qubit 3.0 fluorometer, size-checked on a Bioanalyzer 2100, and measured again with the KAPA Library Quantification kit. Every immunoSEQ 96-well plate was sequenced on a dedicated single-read 150-cycle Illumina NextSeq 550 flow cell. The authors' analysis ran thus. Because only junctional sequences without quality scores were contained in the immunoSEQ output, filtering matching that applied to full-length reads could not be performed. To assign V/J genes and CDR3, sequences were annotated against IMGT germline references using PyIR, a Python wrapper for IgBLAST v1.9. Reads were filtered out if the reads had weak V/J assignments (E-value above 1e-6), no CDR3, stop codons, out-of-frame junctions, or ambiguous translated residues. V3J clonotypes were defined by identical inferred V gene, J gene, and CDR3 amino acid sequence. To compute the percentage overlap between repertoires, the number of shared unique clonotypes was divided by the size of the smaller repertoire. Richness of each repertoire was evaluated using RTK rarefaction, the Chao1 estimator, and Recon v2.1 estimates of unobserved clonotypes. Generation probabilities for all TCRbeta clonotypes obtained by the gDNA method from several donors were computed using OLGA. TCRdb took this table from immuneACCESS and kept in-frame rearrangements with V and J called. Such tables lack part of the clones; where checked against another copy, unresolved V genes explain under half of the gap, and the rest is unexplained. The V and J calls and clone size come from that table; D and trimming were worked out from the DNA. For this sample the table gives fewer than 850,000 clones, of which roughly 70% were detected only once. 1.8% of the sample is taken by the ten largest.

The donors were healthy, HIV-negative adults who had no recently reported acute infections or vaccinations. Every donor was a Caucasian adult residing in Nashville, Tennessee, USA. Magnetic negative selection was used to enrich CD4+ T cells, after which naive cells were positively selected on CD45RA and the negative fraction became the memory subset. Blood was obtained by leukapheresis, after which PBMCs were separated by Ficoll-Histopaque density gradient centrifugation and cryopreserved in liquid nitrogen vapor phase. Purity and quantity of every magnetically sorted T cell population were checked by analytical flow cytometry. From each sorted fraction, genomic DNA was isolated and quantified by UV absorbance on a Nanodrop 2000c.

The specimen sequenced was memory CD4+ T cells sorted from blood. In the paper's terms, the cell subset or site label means: CD45RA-negative fraction. This sequence uses TRBV15 and TRBJ2-3, with TRBD2 identical over 8 junction bases. The TCR comes from a woman younger than 45 in good health. CDR3 region: CATSSDIAGRPDTQYF. DNA sequence: TGTGCCACCAGCAGTGATATAGCGGGACGGCCAGATACGCAGTATTTT. The reference TRBV15 and TRBJ2-3 proteins fill in what lies around the CDR3, so the full variable domain reads DAMVIQNPRYQVTQFGKPVTLSCSQTLNHNVMYWYQQKSSQAPKLLFHYYDKDFNNEADTPDNFQSRRPNTSFCFLDIRSPGLGDTAMYLCATSSDIAGRPDTQYFGPGTRLTVL.